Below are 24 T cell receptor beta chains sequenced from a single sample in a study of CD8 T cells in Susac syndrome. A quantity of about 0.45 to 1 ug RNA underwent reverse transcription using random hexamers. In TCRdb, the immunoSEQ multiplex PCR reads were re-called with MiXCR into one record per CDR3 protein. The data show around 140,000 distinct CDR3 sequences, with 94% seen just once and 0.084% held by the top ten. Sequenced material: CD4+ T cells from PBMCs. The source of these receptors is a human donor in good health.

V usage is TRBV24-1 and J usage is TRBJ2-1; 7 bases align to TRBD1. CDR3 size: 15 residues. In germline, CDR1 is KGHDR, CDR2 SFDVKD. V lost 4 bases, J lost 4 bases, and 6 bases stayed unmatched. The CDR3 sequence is CATSDRDSLYNEQFF. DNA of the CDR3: TGTGCCACCAGTGACCGGGACAGTTTATACAATGAGCAGTTCTTC.

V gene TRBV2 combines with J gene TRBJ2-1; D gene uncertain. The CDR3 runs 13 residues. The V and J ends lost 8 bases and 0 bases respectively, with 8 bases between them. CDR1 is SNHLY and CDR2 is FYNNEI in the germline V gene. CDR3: CASRTASYNEQFF. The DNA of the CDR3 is TGTGCCAGCCGAACTGCCTCCTACAATGAGCAGTTCTTC.

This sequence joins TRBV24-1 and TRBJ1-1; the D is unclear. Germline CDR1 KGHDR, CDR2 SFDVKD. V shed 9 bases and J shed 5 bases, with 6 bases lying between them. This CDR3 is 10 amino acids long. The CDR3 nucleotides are TGTGCCACCTGGGGAACTGAAGCTTTCTTT. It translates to CATWGTEAFF.

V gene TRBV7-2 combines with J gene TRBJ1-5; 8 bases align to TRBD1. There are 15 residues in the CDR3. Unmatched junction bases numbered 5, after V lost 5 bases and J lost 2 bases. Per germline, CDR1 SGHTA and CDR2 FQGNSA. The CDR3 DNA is TGTGCCAGCAGCCTCAGGGGGCAGGGCAATCAGCCCCAGCATTTT. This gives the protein CASSLRGQGNQPQHF. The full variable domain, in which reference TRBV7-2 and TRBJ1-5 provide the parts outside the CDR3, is GAGVSQSPSNKVTEKGKDVELRCDPISGHTALYWYRQSLGQGLEFLIYFQGNSAPDKSGLPSDRFSAERTGGSVSTLTIQRTQQEDSAVYLCASSLRGQGNQPQHFGDGTRLSIL.

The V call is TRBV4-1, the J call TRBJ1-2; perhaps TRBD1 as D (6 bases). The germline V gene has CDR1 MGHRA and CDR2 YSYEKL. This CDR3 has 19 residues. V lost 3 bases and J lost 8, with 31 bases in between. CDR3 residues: CASSHTPKQTFGQGMGYTF. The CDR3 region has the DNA TGCGCCAGCAGCCATACACCCAAACAAACCTTTGGGCAGGGGATGGGCTACACCTTC.

DNA for the CDR3: TGTGCCAGCAGCCGTGGACAGGGACAGAATCGACCCCAGCATTTT. Encoded protein: CASSRGQGQNRPQHF. The chain recombines TRBV7-2 with TRBJ1-5; 8 bases agree with TRBD1. The germline gives CDR1 SGHTA, CDR2 FQGNSA. J gave up 10 bases and V 5 bases, and 13 bases lay outside the gene matches. This CDR3 has 15 amino acids.

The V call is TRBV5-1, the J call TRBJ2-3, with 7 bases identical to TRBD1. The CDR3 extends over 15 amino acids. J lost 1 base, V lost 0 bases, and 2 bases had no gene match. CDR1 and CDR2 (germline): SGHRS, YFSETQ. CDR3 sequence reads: CASSLVGQRTDTQYF. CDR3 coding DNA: TGCGCCAGCAGCTTGGTGGGACAGCGCACAGATACGCAGTATTTT.

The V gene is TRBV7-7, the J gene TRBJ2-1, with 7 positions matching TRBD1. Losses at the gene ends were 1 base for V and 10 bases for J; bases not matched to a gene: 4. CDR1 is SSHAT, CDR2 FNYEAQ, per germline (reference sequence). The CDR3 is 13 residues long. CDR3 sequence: CASSLGQGGEQFF. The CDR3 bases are TGTGCCAGCAGCTTAGGACAGGGCGGGGAGCAGTTCTTC.

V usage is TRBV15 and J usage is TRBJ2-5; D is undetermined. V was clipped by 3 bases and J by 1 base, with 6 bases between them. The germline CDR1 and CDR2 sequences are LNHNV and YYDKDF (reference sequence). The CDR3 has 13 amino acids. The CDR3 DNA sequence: TGTGCCACCAGCAGGGTCGGCCAAGAGACCCAGTACTTC. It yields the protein CATSRVGQETQYF.

The CDR3 DNA reads TGTGCCAGCAGCCCCAACAGTGGCCAAGAGACCCAGTACTTC. Protein product: CASSPNSGQETQYF. This chain uses TRBV7-9 with TRBJ2-5; D gene ambiguous. The CDR3 contains 14 residues. Germline values: CDR1 SEHNR, CDR2 FQNEAQ (reference sequence). V was trimmed by 5 bases and J by 1 base, leaving 11 bases between them.

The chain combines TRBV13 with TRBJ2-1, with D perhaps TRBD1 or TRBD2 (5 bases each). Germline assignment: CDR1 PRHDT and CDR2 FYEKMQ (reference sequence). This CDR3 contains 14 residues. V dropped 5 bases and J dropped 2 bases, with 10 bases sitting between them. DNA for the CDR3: TGTGCCAGCAGCACCAGGGACCCCTACAATGAGCAGTTCTTC. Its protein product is CASSTRDPYNEQFF. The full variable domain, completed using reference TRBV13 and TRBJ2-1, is AAGVIQSPRHLIKEKRETATLKCYPIPRHDTVYWYQQGPGQDPQFLISFYEKMQSDKGSIPDRFSAQQFSDYHSELNMSSLELGDSALYFCASSTRDPYNEQFFGPGTRLTVL.

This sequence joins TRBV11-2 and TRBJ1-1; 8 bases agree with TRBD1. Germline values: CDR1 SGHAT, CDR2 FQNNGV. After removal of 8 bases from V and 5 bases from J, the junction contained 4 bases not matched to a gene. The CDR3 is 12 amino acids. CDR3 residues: CASGQGRTEAFF. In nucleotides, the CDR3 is TGTGCCAGCGGACAGGGAAGGACTGAAGCTTTCTTT.

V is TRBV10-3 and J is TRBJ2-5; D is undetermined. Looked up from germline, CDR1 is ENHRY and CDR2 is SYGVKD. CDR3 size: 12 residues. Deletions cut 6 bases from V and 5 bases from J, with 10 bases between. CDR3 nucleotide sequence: TGTGCCATCAGCGATGCAACGGAGACCCAGTACTTC. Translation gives CAISDATETQYF.

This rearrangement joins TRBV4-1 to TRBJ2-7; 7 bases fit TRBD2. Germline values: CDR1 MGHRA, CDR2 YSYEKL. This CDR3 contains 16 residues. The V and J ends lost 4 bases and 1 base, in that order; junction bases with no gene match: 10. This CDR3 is CASSPAWASGSYEQYF. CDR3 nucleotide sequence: TGCGCCAGCAGCCCCGCCTGGGCTAGCGGATCCTACGAGCAGTACTTC.

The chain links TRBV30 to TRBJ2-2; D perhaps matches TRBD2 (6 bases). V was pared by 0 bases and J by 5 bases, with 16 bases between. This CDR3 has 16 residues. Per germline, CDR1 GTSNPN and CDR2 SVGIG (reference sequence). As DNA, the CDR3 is TGTGCCTGGAGTGTAGGGAGGACATTTGGTACCGGGGAGCTGTTTTTT. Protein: CAWSVGRTFGTGELFF.

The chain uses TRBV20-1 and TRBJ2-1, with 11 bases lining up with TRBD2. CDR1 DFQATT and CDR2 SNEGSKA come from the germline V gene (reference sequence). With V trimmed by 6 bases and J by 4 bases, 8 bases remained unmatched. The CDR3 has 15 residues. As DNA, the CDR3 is TGCAGTGCCAGAATAGCGGGAGGGGGTTACAATGAGCAGTTCTTC. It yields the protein CSARIAGGGYNEQFF.

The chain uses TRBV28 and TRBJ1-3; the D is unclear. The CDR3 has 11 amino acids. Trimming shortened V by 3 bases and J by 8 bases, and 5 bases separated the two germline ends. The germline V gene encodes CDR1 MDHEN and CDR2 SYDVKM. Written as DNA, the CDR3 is TGTGCCAGCAGTTTGAGCTACACCATATATTTT. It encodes CASSLSYTIYF.

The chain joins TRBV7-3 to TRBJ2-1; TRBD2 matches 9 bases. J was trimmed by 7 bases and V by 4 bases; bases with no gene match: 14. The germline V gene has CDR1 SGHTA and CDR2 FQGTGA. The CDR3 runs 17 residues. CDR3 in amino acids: CASSSHSGTSLLNEQFF. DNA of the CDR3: TGTGCCAGCAGCTCCCATTCGGGGACTAGCCTACTGAATGAGCAGTTCTTC.

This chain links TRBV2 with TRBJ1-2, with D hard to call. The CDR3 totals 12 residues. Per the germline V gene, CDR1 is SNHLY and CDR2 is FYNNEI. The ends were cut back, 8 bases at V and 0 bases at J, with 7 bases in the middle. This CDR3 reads CASEQTNYGYTF. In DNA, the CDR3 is TGTGCCAGCGAACAGACTAACTATGGCTACACCTTC.

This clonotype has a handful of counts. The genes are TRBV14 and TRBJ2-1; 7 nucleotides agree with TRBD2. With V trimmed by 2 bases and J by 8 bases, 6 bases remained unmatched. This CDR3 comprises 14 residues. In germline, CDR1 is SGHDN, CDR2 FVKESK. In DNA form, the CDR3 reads TGTGCCAGCAGCCAATTGCGGGGGAGTTATGAGCAGTTCTTC. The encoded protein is CASSQLRGSYEQFF. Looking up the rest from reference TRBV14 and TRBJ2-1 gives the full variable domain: EAGVTQFPSHSVIEKGQTVTLRCDPISGHDNLYWYRRVMGKEIKFLLHFVKESKQDESGMPNNRFLAERTGGTYSTLKVQPAELEDSGVYFCASSQLRGSYEQFFGPGTRLTVL.

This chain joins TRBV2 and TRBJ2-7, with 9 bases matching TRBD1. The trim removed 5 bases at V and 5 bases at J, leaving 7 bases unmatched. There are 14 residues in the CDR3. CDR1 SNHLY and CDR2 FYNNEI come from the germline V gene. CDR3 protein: CASSISRTGDEQYF. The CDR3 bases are TGTGCCAGCAGTATCTCCCGGACAGGGGACGAGCAGTACTTC. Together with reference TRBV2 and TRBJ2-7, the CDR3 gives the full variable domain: EPEVTQTPSHQVTQMGQEVILRCVPISNHLYFYWYRQILGQKVEFLVSFYNNEISEKSEIFDDQFSVERPDGSNFTLKIRSTKLEDSAMYFCASSISRTGDEQYFGPGTRLTVT.

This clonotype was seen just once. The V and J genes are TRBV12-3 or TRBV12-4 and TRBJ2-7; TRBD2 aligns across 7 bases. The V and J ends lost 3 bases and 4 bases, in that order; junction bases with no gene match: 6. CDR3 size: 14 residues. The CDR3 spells CASSLPSGAYEQYF. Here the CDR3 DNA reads TGTGCCAGCAGTTTGCCTAGCGGAGCTTACGAGCAGTACTTC.

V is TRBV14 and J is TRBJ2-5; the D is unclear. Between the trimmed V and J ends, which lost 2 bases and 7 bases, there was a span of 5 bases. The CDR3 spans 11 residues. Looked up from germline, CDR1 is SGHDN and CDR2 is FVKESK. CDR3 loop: CASSQSVTQYF. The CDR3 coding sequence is TGTGCCAGCAGCCAATCGGTGACCCAGTACTTC.

The CDR3 DNA follows: TGTGCCAGCAGTTTGTTCACAGGGGCGTCTGGAAACACCATATATTTT. Amino acids: CASSLFTGASGNTIYF. The chain uses TRBV27 and TRBJ1-3; 7 bases fit TRBD1. The trim removed 3 bases at V and 1 base at J, leaving 6 bases unmatched. The germline V gene encodes CDR1 MNHEY and CDR2 SMNVEV (reference sequence). The CDR3 is 16 amino acids.